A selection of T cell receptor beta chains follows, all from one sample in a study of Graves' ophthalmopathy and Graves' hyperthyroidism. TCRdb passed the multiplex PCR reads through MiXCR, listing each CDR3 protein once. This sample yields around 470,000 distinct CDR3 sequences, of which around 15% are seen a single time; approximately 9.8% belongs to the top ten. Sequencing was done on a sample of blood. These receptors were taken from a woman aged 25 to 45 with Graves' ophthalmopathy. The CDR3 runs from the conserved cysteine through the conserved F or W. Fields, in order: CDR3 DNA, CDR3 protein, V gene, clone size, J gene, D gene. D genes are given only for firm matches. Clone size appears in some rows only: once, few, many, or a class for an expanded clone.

TGCAGCGTTCTGGGCGGGACAGGGAAAAACGAGCAGTACTTC | CSVLGGTGKNEQYF | TRBV29-1 | many | TRBJ2-7 | TRBD1
TGTGCCAGCAGCCAAATCTTCAGCGGGAGGGCCCAAGAGACCCAGTACTTC | CASSQIFSGRAQETQYF | TRBV4-2 | NA | TRBJ2-5 | TRBD2
TGTGCCAGCAGTGAAGTGGGTAGCGGGACCTACGAGCAGTACTTC | CASSEVGSGTYEQYF | TRBV6-1 | many | TRBJ2-7 | TRBD2
TGTGCCAGCAGCTTCCAGGGGAGTCCCTTCTTC | CASSFQGSPFF | TRBV5-8 | NA | TRBJ1-1 | NA
TGTGCCAGCAGTTACGGGAGGGGAGGAGGCACTGAAGCTTTCTTT | CASSYGRGGGTEAFF | TRBV6-2/TRBV6-3 | many | TRBJ1-1 | NA
TGTGCCAGCAGCACGGGACAGAACGAGCAGTACTTC | CASSTGQNEQYF | TRBV28 | many | TRBJ2-7 | TRBD1
TGTGCCAGCAGACCCTCCGGGATTAAGAAAGCTTTCTTT | CASRPSGIKKAFF | TRBV11-3 | many | TRBJ1-1 | NA
TGCAGCGTTGGGGGCCTTTACGAGCAGTACTTC | CSVGGLYEQYF | TRBV29-1 | many | TRBJ2-7 | NA
TGTGCCAGCAGTTTTAGCGGGGGGGCCCTGGAGACCCAGTACTTC | CASSFSGGALETQYF | TRBV6-5 | NA | TRBJ2-5 | TRBD2
TGCGCCAGCAGCCAAGGGGGTAGCGAGGAGACCCAGTACTTC | CASSQGGSEETQYF | TRBV4-1 | many | TRBJ2-5 | NA
TGTGCCAGCATTCATGACCGGAATCAGCCCCAGCATTTT | CASIHDRNQPQHF | TRBV6-2/TRBV6-3 | NA | TRBJ1-5 | NA
TGTGCCATCGGGGGTGGGGGGCCAAAGAACACTGAAGCTTTCTTT | CAIGGGGPKNTEAFF | TRBV10-3 | many | TRBJ1-1 | NA
TGTGCCTGGCGCGGTAGCGGGGGCTCAGAGACCCAGTACTTC | CAWRGSGGSETQYF | TRBV30 | few | TRBJ2-5 | TRBD2
TGTGCCAGCAGCTTAGGGGCGGGACTACGTAACACCGGGGAGCTGTTTTTT | CASSLGAGLRNTGELFF | TRBV11-2 | many | TRBJ2-2 | TRBD2
TGTGCCAGCAGTTACTCGTTCGGGAGGGACTACGAGCAGTACTTC | CASSYSFGRDYEQYF | TRBV6-2/TRBV6-3 | many | TRBJ2-7 | TRBD2
TGTGCCAGCTCACACGACAGGGGGCAGCTTTCGGTAGCTTTCTTT | CASSHDRGQLSVAFF | TRBV18 | NA | TRBJ1-1 | TRBD1
TGTGCCAGCAGCTTAACTAGCGGCCTAACCTACGAGCAGTACTTC | CASSLTSGLTYEQYF | TRBV11-2 | many | TRBJ2-7 | TRBD2
TGTGCCACTTATACGGGACAGATTAGCACCGGGGAGCTGTTTTTT | CATYTGQISTGELFF | TRBV6-1 | many | TRBJ2-2 | TRBD1
TGTGCCAGCAGTTGGGACAGGGGGGACACCGGGGAGCTGTTTTTT | CASSWDRGDTGELFF | TRBV27 | many | TRBJ2-2 | TRBD1
TGTGCCACCTCAGCTGGGGCGGGGCTAAGAGCTTTCTTT | CATSAGAGLRAFF | TRBV24-1 | many | TRBJ1-1 | NA
TGTGCCAGTACCCGACAGGGACCCTACGAGCAGTACTTC | CASTRQGPYEQYF | TRBV12-3/TRBV12-4 | many | TRBJ2-7 | TRBD1
TGTGCCACCACCGGACAGGGTCCTAACTATGGCTACACCTTC | CATTGQGPNYGYTF | TRBV28 | many | TRBJ1-2 | TRBD1
TGTGCCAGCAGGGGAGGAGGGCGGAACACCGGGGAGCTGTTTTTT | CASRGGGRNTGELFF | TRBV2 | many | TRBJ2-2 | NA
TGTGCCAGCAGTTACGTGAGGGTGAATCAGCCCCAGCATTTT | CASSYVRVNQPQHF | TRBV6-5 | many | TRBJ1-5 | NA
TGTGCCAGCAGTTTGTCGCAACAGGGCGGCGGCGAGCAGTACTTC | CASSLSQQGGGEQYF | TRBV27 | many | TRBJ2-7 | NA
TGTGCCAGCAGCCAGACAGGGCCCAGCTCCTACGAGCAGTACTTC | CASSQTGPSSYEQYF | TRBV5-6 | many | TRBJ2-7 | TRBD1
TGTGCCAGCAGTGTACACCAAGTAGGGCATCAGCCCCAGCATTTT | CASSVHQVGHQPQHF | TRBV6-1 | NA | TRBJ1-5 | NA
TGTGCCAGCAGTTACGGGGGACAGGGGCATGTCGGGGAGCTGTTTTTT | CASSYGGQGHVGELFF | TRBV6-5 | many | TRBJ2-2 | TRBD1
TGTGCCAGCAGCTTAGTGGTTTCTGGGGCCAACGTCCTGACTTTC | CASSLVVSGANVLTF | TRBV11-2 | many | TRBJ2-6 | NA
TGTGCCACCAGTGATCCCCCCCAAACAGGGGTGGCAGATACGCAGTATTTT | CATSDPPQTGVADTQYF | TRBV24-1 | few | TRBJ2-3 | TRBD1
TGTGCCAGCAGACCGCCGGGCCCCATGGGGCAGCCCCAGCATTTT | CASRPPGPMGQPQHF | TRBV27 | many | TRBJ1-5 | NA
TGTGCCAGCAGACAGGGACGAACCAATCAGCCCCAGCATTTT | CASRQGRTNQPQHF | TRBV27 | many | TRBJ1-5 | NA
TGTGCCAGCAGTTCCTCCCGAGGCTACACCTTC | CASSSSRGYTF | TRBV12-3/TRBV12-4 | many | TRBJ1-2 | NA
TGCAGCGTTGTAGGTTCGGCTTCCTACGAGCAGTACTTC | CSVVGSASYEQYF | TRBV29-1 | few | TRBJ2-7 | NA
TGTGCCAGTAGTATAGTGGGGGTAAGCAATCAGCCCCAGCATTTT | CASSIVGVSNQPQHF | TRBV19 | few | TRBJ1-5 | NA
TGTGCCAGCAGCCCCCCGGGACAGGGTGTCAACGAGCAGTACTTC | CASSPPGQGVNEQYF | TRBV12-3/TRBV12-4 | many | TRBJ2-7 | TRBD1
TGCAGCGTTGAAGTGGAAAGGGACTACGAGCAGTACTTC | CSVEVERDYEQYF | TRBV29-1 | many | TRBJ2-7 | NA
TGTGCCAGCAGCCCTAAACAGGGTTTTGGTCAGCCCCAGCATTTT | CASSPKQGFGQPQHF | TRBV12-3/TRBV12-4 | many | TRBJ1-5 | NA
TGTGCCAGCATTGGATCGACTGTCTCCTACGAGCAGTACTTC | CASIGSTVSYEQYF | TRBV12-3/TRBV12-4 | many | TRBJ2-7 | NA
TGTGCCAGCAGCCAACCTGGAGGAAACACCATATATTTT | CASSQPGGNTIYF | TRBV3-1 | many | TRBJ1-3 | NA
TGTGCCAGCAGTCTTACAGGGGGCGGGCAGCCCCAGCATTTT | CASSLTGGGQPQHF | TRBV12-3/TRBV12-4 | many | TRBJ1-5 | TRBD1
TGTGCCAGCAGGAACGGGCCGGACTCCCGAGGGCGAGAGACCCAGTACTTC | CASRNGPDSRGRETQYF | TRBV6-1 | many | TRBJ2-5 | NA
TGTGCCAGCAGCGGCTCCGGGACCCTTGATTCACCCCTCCACTTT | CASSGSGTLDSPLHF | TRBV9 | few | TRBJ1-6 | NA